The entry below gives a single T cell receptor (beta chain) sequence along with its context. Antigen unknown. This PCR relied on a set of 60 Vbeta primers and 13 Jbeta primers. Methods used by the authors: Later work found about 80 million unique TCR beta chains, with about 10 million shared. The data were produced by immunoSEQ multiplex PCR, yet TCRdb's version contains in-frame clones alone and is incomplete. The DNA gave D and trimming, while V, J and clone size come from that table. In the table there are approximately 82,000 clones, around 79% of which are singletons. The data were obtained in a study of cytomegalovirus exposure and HLA in healthy donors. The wider study: HLA-typed donors contributed about 85 million unique TCRs, which were held in an early data release.

V shed 7 bases and J 4 bases; nucleotides not matched to a gene: 2. The CDR3 is made up of 15 amino acids. Germline V gene sequence: CDR1 MDHEN, CDR2 SYDVKM. Study-level findings and limits: In a later analysis, donors in an Asian-associated ancestry cluster reportedly had fewer N-insertions in productive TCRs than the cohort mean.

The sample was PBMCs. The rearrangement joins TRBV28 to TRBJ2-3, with TRBD2 identical over 16 bases. The source of this sequence is a man between 35 and 55 years old in good health and CMV-seronegative. CDR3 amino acids: CASMGLAGGPDTQYF. DNA of the CDR3: TGTGCCAGCATGGGACTAGCGGGAGGGCCAGATACGCAGTATTTT.